The TCR beta chain under discussion was sequenced for a study of T cell repertoires in cytomegalovirus infection. This clonotype was found many times. TCRdb recomputed calls from the reads with MiXCR, one row per CDR3 protein. Here the sample spans approximately 500,000 distinct CDR3 sequences, approximately 15% being singletons. This TCR came from a human donor in good health (CMV status not recorded). Some clones in this sample may be carry-over from other donors' samples. The specimen sequenced was CD8+ T cells from PBMCs.

The CDR3 DNA is TGTGCCATCAGTGGGACGGCTCCTAGCTCCTACGAGCAGTACTTC. This gives the protein CAISGTAPSSYEQYF. This rearrangement joins TRBV10-3 to TRBJ2-7, with D hard to call. The ends were cut back, 4 bases at V and 0 bases at J, with 13 bases in the middle. This CDR3 has 15 amino acids. CDR1 is ENHRY and CDR2 is SYGVKD in the germline V gene.